The rows below give T cell receptor beta chains drawn from one sample of a study of STAT5B mutations in CD4+ large granular lymphocyte leukemia. Here immunoSEQ multiplex PCR was the method, and the copy in TCRdb shows in-frame clones only, minus some. The sample consists of roughly 30,000 clones, about 88% of them appearing once. The material sequenced was CD4+ T cells from blood buffy coats. Source of these receptors: a human donor in good health. Both conserved end residues are part of each CDR3. A D gene is named only where the DNA matches it firmly. Size values are once, few and many counts, or a class for expanded clones, and some rows have none.

TRBV19	NA	TRBJ1-1	NA	TGTGCCAGTAGTCCCCCCTCAAGGGGGGTTCTTGAAGCTTTCTTT	CASSPPSRGVLEAFF
TRBV10-2	NA	TRBJ2-7	NA	TGCGCCAGCACCCCGGGACACGAGCAGTACTTC	CASTPGHEQYF
TRBV29-1	NA	TRBJ1-1	NA	TGCAGCGTTGAAGGGCTCCTCACGAACACTGAAGCTTTCTTT	CSVEGLLTNTEAFF
TRBV18	NA	TRBJ1-5	once	TGTGCCAGCTCACCACCGGGACAGCCCCAGCATTTT	CASSPPGQPQHF
TRBV5-3	TRBD1	TRBJ1-5	NA	TGTGCCAGACGGACAGGGGAAGGGAATCAGCCCCAGCATTTT	CARRTGEGNQPQHF
TRBV5-1	TRBD1	TRBJ1-2	NA	TGCGCCAGCCTCCGGGACAGGGATGGCTACACCTTC	CASLRDRDGYTF
TRBV4-1	NA	TRBJ2-1	NA	TGCGCCAGCTCATTTCGGGACGACAATGAGCAGTTCTTC	CASSFRDDNEQFF
TRBV9	NA	TRBJ1-1	NA	TGTGCCAGCAGCGTAGGTTGGGGGCAGGTAGCTTTCTTT	CASSVGWGQVAFF
TRBV2	TRBD1	TRBJ1-2	NA	TGTGCCAGCACCTACAGGGGTCTCGGCTACACCTTC	CASTYRGLGYTF
TRBV5-1	TRBD2	TRBJ2-2	NA	TGCGCCAGCAGCTCTGGACTAGCGGAGAACACCGGGGAGCTGTTTTTT	CASSSGLAENTGELFF
TRBV5-1	TRBD1	TRBJ2-7	NA	TGCGCCAGCAGCTTAGGGACAGGGGGCTCCTACGAGCAGTACTTC	CASSLGTGGSYEQYF
TRBV5-1	NA	TRBJ2-2	NA	TGCGCCAGCAGCTTTACTAGTGCCGGGCTCACCGGGGAGCTGTTTTTT	CASSFTSAGLTGELFF
TRBV7-2	NA	TRBJ2-1	NA	TGTGCCAGCAGCTTAGGGGGAAGATACAATGAGCAGTTCTTC	CASSLGGRYNEQFF
TRBV19	NA	TRBJ1-2	few	TGTGCCAGTAGTTTGGGGTACAGGGAGAGCTACACCTTC	CASSLGYRESYTF
TRBV7-2	NA	TRBJ2-1	NA	TGTGCCAGCAACCTACCGGGCGGGGTCCGGAAACGAAACAATGAGCAGTTCTTC	CASNLPGGVRKRNNEQFF
TRBV19	TRBD1	TRBJ2-7	NA	TGTGCCAGTTCACCGGGACAGGGAGTCGACGAGCAGTACTTC	CASSPGQGVDEQYF
TRBV5-8	NA	TRBJ2-1	NA	TGTGCCAGCAGCTTGCCGGGACAAACTCTTTTCAATGAGCAGTTCTTC	CASSLPGQTLFNEQFF
TRBV6-5	TRBD2	TRBJ2-5	NA	TGTGCCAGCAGGGTTAGCGGGGTCCAAGAGACCCAGTACTTC	CASRVSGVQETQYF
TRBV5-1	NA	TRBJ2-1	NA	TGCGCCAGCAGCGAGGGAGGTGAGCAGTTCTTC	CASSEGGEQFF
TRBV27	TRBD1	TRBJ2-2	NA	TGTGCCAGCAGTTTAGATGGGACAGGGGGCACCGGGGAGCTGTTTTTT	CASSLDGTGGTGELFF
TRBV18	NA	TRBJ2-7	NA	TGTGCCAGCTCACAAGCTGACGAGCAGTACTTC	CASSQADEQYF
TRBV5-4	TRBD1	TRBJ1-1	NA	TGTGCCAGCAGTCGGGACAGCATGAACACTGAAGCTTTCTTT	CASSRDSMNTEAFF
TRBV28	TRBD2	TRBJ2-1	NA	TGTGCCAGCTGGGGGAGAATGACGGGAGGGCCCGGGGACAATGAGCAGTTCTTC	CASWGRMTGGPGDNEQFF
TRBV15	NA	TRBJ2-7	NA	TGTGCCACCGGGGGCGGGACCACCTACGAGCAGTACTTC	CATGGGTTYEQYF
TRBV7-6	TRBD2	TRBJ2-7	NA	TGTGCCAGCAGCTTAAACCCCCCGGTCCTAGCGGGAGAAGCCTACGAGCAGTACTTC	CASSLNPPVLAGEAYEQYF
TRBV5-6	NA	TRBJ2-1	NA	TGTGCCAGCAGCCTTCGGGACTCCTCAATGAAGCAGTTCTTC	CASSLRDSSMKQFF
TRBV12-1	NA	TRBJ2-3	NA	TGTGCCAGCAACCCCGGGGGAGCCTGCACAGATACGCAGTATTTT	CASNPGGACTDTQYF
TRBV6-1	NA	TRBJ1-2	NA	TGTGCCATCAGTTTTAGGGAGAGCTATGGCTACACCTTC	CAISFRESYGYTF
TRBV29-1	TRBD1	TRBJ1-6	NA	TGCAGCGCCCGACAGGGGGATAATTCACCCCTCCACTTT	CSARQGDNSPLHF
TRBV5-5	NA	TRBJ1-4	NA	TGTGCCAGCAGCCCGAGAGTAGATAATGAAAAACTGTTTTTT	CASSPRVDNEKLFF
TRBV27	NA	TRBJ2-3	NA	TGTGCCAGCAGTTTATCGCTGGGGGATACGCAGTATTTT	CASSLSLGDTQYF
TRBV27	NA	TRBJ1-2	few	TGTGCCAGCAGCCCTGGCCAGGGCGCCTATGGCTACACCTTC	CASSPGQGAYGYTF
TRBV6-6	TRBD1	TRBJ2-7	NA	TGTGCCAGCAGCGGGACAGGAGGAACCTACGAGCAGTACTTC	CASSGTGGTYEQYF
TRBV19	NA	TRBJ1-3	NA	TGTGCCAGTAGTATCACGGGACAACTGAGCTCTGGAAACACCATATATTTT	CASSITGQLSSGNTIYF
TRBV2	TRBD2	TRBJ2-2	NA	TGTGCCAGCAGCGAGGGGCCTAGCGGGGCCACCGGGGAGCTGTTTTTT	CASSEGPSGATGELFF
TRBV27	TRBD1	TRBJ2-1	NA	TGTGCCAGCAGTTCAAGACAGGGTTTTTCCTCCAATGAGCAGTTCTTC	CASSSRQGFSSNEQFF
TRBV6-6	NA	TRBJ2-7	NA	TGTGCCAGCAGTTACGGACAGGGAGGGGTTTACGAGCAGTACTTC	CASSYGQGGVYEQYF
TRBV5-4	NA	TRBJ2-7	NA	TGTGCCAGCAGCTTGGGTTTTTCCGGGGTCTCCTACGAGCAGTACTTC	CASSLGFSGVSYEQYF
TRBV27	NA	TRBJ2-1	NA	TGTGCCAGCAGACAGCTGGGAGGTTCTGAGCAGTTCTTC	CASRQLGGSEQFF
TRBV4-2	NA	TRBJ2-5	NA	TGTGCCAGCAGCCTGAATAAGGGCTGGGATACCCAGTACTTC	CASSLNKGWDTQYF
TRBV7-9	TRBD2	TRBJ2-1	NA	TGTGCCAGCAGTGGGGGAGGGGACTCCTACAATGAGCAGTTCTTC	CASSGGGDSYNEQFF
TRBV19	TRBD2	TRBJ2-1	NA	TGTGCCAGTCGACTAGCGGGAGTCAATGAGCAGTTCTTC	CASRLAGVNEQFF
TRBV7-2	TRBD2	TRBJ2-1	NA	TGTGCCAGCAGCTTCACTAGCGGGAGAGACAATGAGCAGTTCTTC	CASSFTSGRDNEQFF
TRBV28	NA	TRBJ2-7	NA	TGTGCCAGCACCACTGCTTCGGGGGCCCAGGACGAGCAGTACTTC	CASTTASGAQDEQYF
TRBV5-1	NA	TRBJ1-2	NA	TGCGCCAGCAGTAGTGGCGGGAGGAAGCCCTATGGCTACACCTTC	CASSSGGRKPYGYTF
TRBV5-1	TRBD2	TRBJ2-1	NA	TGCGCCAGCAGCTTGTCTCCTAGCGGGAATAAGAATGAGCAGTTCTTC	CASSLSPSGNKNEQFF
TRBV4-1	NA	TRBJ1-1	NA	TGCGCCAGCAGCCAAGTACCAGCAGGCCGGGGGAACACTGAAGCTTTCTTT	CASSQVPAGRGNTEAFF
TRBV6-5	TRBD2	TRBJ2-7	NA	TGTGCCAGCAGTTTTCGGACTAGCGGGAGGTACGAGCAGTACTTC	CASSFRTSGRYEQYF